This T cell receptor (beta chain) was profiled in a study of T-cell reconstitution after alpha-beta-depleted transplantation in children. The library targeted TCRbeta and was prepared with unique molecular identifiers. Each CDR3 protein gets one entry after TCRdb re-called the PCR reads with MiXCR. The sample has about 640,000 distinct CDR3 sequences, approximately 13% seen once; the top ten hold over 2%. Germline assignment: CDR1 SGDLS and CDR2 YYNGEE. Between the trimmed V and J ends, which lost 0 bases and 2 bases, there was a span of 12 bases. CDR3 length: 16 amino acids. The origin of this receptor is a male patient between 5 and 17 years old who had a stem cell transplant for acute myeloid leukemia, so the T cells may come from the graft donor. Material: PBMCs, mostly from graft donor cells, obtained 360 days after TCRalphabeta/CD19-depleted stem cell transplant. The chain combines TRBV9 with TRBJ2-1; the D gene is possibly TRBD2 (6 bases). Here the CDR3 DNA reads TGTGCCAGCAGCGTAGAGGTTAGCGGCCCCTACAATGAGCAGTTCTTC. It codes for CASSVEVSGPYNEQFF.